A single sample is the source of the 17 T cell receptor beta chains below, sequenced in a study of shared clonotypes between healthy human individuals. Sequencing used immunoSEQ multiplex PCR; TCRdb keeps in-frame clones, though not all of them. This sample has over 300,000 clones, with about nine tenths found just once. Material: memory CD8+ T cells sorted from blood. Sample subset: CD45RO+ cells pooled with CCR7-negative TemRA cells. The receptors here all came from a man younger than 35 in good health.

The chain uses TRBV2 and TRBJ2-3; 7 bases are a match to TRBD2. The CDR3 is made up of 16 amino acids. Trimming at V came to 3 bases and at J to 0 bases, leaving 6 bases not matched to a gene. Germline lookup yields CDR1 SNHLY and CDR2 FYNNEI. CDR3 coding DNA: TGTGCCAGCAGTGATCTAGCGGTCACTAGCACAGATACGCAGTATTTT. Translation gives CASSDLAVTSTDTQYF.

A single count supports this clone. One end of the junction fails to match germline, which may point to a read error. The genes are TRBV27 and TRBJ1-2, with a tentative D call TRBD1 (5 bases). Germline V gene lookup returns CDR1 MNHEY and CDR2 SMNVEV (reference sequence). CDR3 length: 16 residues. The CDR3 DNA sequence: TGTGCCAGCAGTATATCACAGGCTAAAAGGGGTTATGGCTACACCTTC. This encodes CASSISQAKRGYGYTF.

The chain couples TRBV2 to TRBJ2-7; D unclear. Germline V gene lookup returns CDR1 SNHLY and CDR2 FYNNEI. The CDR3 contains 12 residues. The V gene lost 8 bases and the J gene lost 4 bases, with 12 bases spanning the gap. The CDR3 nucleotides read TGTGCCAGCGGCGTTGTCCCTTACGAGCAGTACTTC. It codes for CASGVVPYEQYF.

V is TRBV10-3 and J is TRBJ2-7; D may be TRBD1 (6 bases). Per germline, CDR1 ENHRY and CDR2 SYGVKD. The ends were cut back, 3 bases at V and 3 bases at J, with 12 bases in the middle. This CDR3 spans 14 amino acids. The CDR3 reads CAISERDNYYEQYF. The CDR3 DNA reads TGTGCCATCAGTGAAAGGGACAACTACTACGAGCAGTACTTC.

The chain joins TRBV6-5 to TRBJ2-3; D uncertain. V was pared by 5 bases and J by 2 bases, with 2 bases between. This CDR3 is 11 amino acids long. Per the germline V gene, CDR1 is MNHEY and CDR2 is SVGAGI. The CDR3 reads CASSDTDTQYF. The CDR3 nucleotides are TGTGCCAGCAGTGACACAGATACGCAGTATTTT.

Details on this clone: Other nucleotide sequences from this sample produce the same CDR3. This rearrangement joins TRBV2 to TRBJ1-1; D gene ambiguous. The V gene lost 5 bases and the J gene lost 0 bases, with 4 bases spanning the gap. The length of the CDR3 is 12 residues. The germline V gene has CDR1 SNHLY and CDR2 FYNNEI. This chain's CDR3 is CASSPMNTEAFF. The CDR3 coding sequence is TGTGCCAGCAGTCCGATGAACACTGAAGCTTTCTTT.

This chain links TRBV2 with TRBJ1-2; perhaps TRBD1 as D (5 bases). From germline, CDR1 is SNHLY and CDR2 FYNNEI. The V end lost 5 bases, the J end lost 2 bases, and 18 bases lay between the germline ends. This CDR3 has 16 residues. The CDR3 region has the DNA TGTGCCAGCAGTATACATTGGGGGGAGGAAAACTATGGCTACACCTTC. This translates into CASSIHWGEENYGYTF.

CDR3 bases: TGTGCCAGCAGTGAAGGGGACTTGTCCTACGAGCAGTACTTC. It yields the protein CASSEGDLSYEQYF. The chain joins TRBV6-1 to TRBJ2-7; tentative D call: TRBD2 (6 bases). CDR3 length: 14 residues. Trimming pared 1 base from V and 1 base from J, leaving 8 bases between. Germline V gene sequence: CDR1 MNHNS, CDR2 SASEGT.

This clone was detected only once. The J gene is TRBJ1-4, the V gene TRBV9; 9 nucleotides match TRBD1. Germline CDR1 is SGDLS and CDR2 is YYNGEE. The CDR3 has 15 residues. Germline trimming cut 3 bases from V and 6 bases from J; bases unmatched to any gene: 6. The CDR3 DNA reads as TGTGCCAGCAGCGGGGACCGGGACAGGGATGAAAAACTGTTTTTT. It specifies CASSGDRDRDEKLFF.

The table lists this clone with many counts. The CDR3 is CASGPRDRGPGNEQFF. The CDR3 bases are TGTGCTAGTGGTCCTCGGGACAGGGGGCCGGGCAATGAGCAGTTCTTC. V gene TRBV12-5 combines with J gene TRBJ2-1, with 12 nucleotides matching TRBD1. The germline CDR1 and CDR2 sequences are LGHNT and FRNRAP. Losses at the gene ends were 5 bases for V and 6 bases for J; bases not matched to a gene: 8. The CDR3 covers 16 residues.

This chain uses TRBV27 with TRBJ1-2, with D possibly TRBD1 on 5 matching bases. The CDR3 extends over 12 amino acids. Germline CDR1 is MNHEY and CDR2 is SMNVEV (reference sequence). V lost 0 bases and J lost 8, with 7 bases in between. CDR3 amino acids: CASSLSGEGYTF. CDR3 in DNA: TGTGCCAGCAGTTTATCAGGGGAGGGCTACACCTTC.

The chain couples TRBV18 to TRBJ2-7; 11 nucleotides line up with TRBD2. Germline V gene sequence: CDR1 KGHSH, CDR2 LQKENI. This CDR3 is 18 amino acids long. V lost 2 bases and J lost 2; bases outside the gene matches: 11. CDR3 sequence reads: CASSPFGTSGLRAYEQYF. The CDR3 DNA follows: TGTGCCAGCTCACCATTCGGGACTAGCGGTCTCCGTGCCTACGAGCAGTACTTC.

The chain combines TRBV19 with TRBJ2-7; the D is unclear. Between the trimmed V and J ends, which lost 3 bases and 5 bases, there was a span of 11 bases. Germline V CDR1 and CDR2: LNHDA, SQIVND (reference sequence). The CDR3 is 13 residues long. CDR3 loop: CASSIGKVDEQYF. DNA for the CDR3: TGTGCCAGTAGTATCGGAAAGGTTGACGAGCAGTACTTC.

V gene TRBV4-1 combines with J gene TRBJ2-3; no firm D call. V lost 2 bases, J lost 5 bases, and 11 bases lay in between. Germline CDR1 reads MGHRA; CDR2 reads YSYEKL. The CDR3 totals 14 residues. The CDR3: CASSQKGEVDTQYF. The CDR3 bases are TGCGCCAGCAGCCAAAAGGGTGAAGTAGATACGCAGTATTTT.

The chain employs TRBV2 and TRBJ1-3, with D uncertain. Per germline, CDR1 SNHLY and CDR2 FYNNEI. Trimming removed 5 bases at V and 0 bases at J, with 8 bases between. This CDR3 spans 14 amino acids. This CDR3 reads CASSRTDSGNTIYF. Written as DNA, the CDR3 is TGTGCCAGCAGTCGTACAGACTCTGGAAACACCATATATTTT.

V gene TRBV7-6 combines with J gene TRBJ1-5; 8 bases map to TRBD1. The length of the CDR3 is 16 residues. Germline lookup yields CDR1 SGHVS and CDR2 FNYEAQ. The J segment lost 0 bases and the V segment lost 5 bases, leaving 6 bases of the junction unmatched. DNA of the CDR3: TGTGCCAGCAGCGCAGCAGGGGGCCGTAGCAATCAGCCCCAGCATTTT. Protein: CASSAAGGRSNQPQHF.

This sequence joins TRBV7-9 and TRBJ2-3; 7 bases align to TRBD2. This CDR3 has 16 amino acids. With V trimmed by 2 bases and J by 3 bases, 8 bases remained unmatched. Per germline, CDR1 SEHNR and CDR2 FQNEAQ (reference sequence). The CDR3 reads CASSLSLAGGTDTQYF. The CDR3 region has the DNA TGTGCCAGCAGCTTAAGCTTAGCGGGCGGAACAGATACGCAGTATTTT. Combining the CDR3 with reference TRBV7-9 and TRBJ2-3 gives the whole variable domain DTGVSQNPRHKITKRGQNVTFRCDPISEHNRLYWYRQTLGQGPEFLTYFQNEAQLEKSRLLSDRFSAERPKGSFSTLEIQRTEQGDSAMYLCASSLSLAGGTDTQYFGPGTRLTVL.